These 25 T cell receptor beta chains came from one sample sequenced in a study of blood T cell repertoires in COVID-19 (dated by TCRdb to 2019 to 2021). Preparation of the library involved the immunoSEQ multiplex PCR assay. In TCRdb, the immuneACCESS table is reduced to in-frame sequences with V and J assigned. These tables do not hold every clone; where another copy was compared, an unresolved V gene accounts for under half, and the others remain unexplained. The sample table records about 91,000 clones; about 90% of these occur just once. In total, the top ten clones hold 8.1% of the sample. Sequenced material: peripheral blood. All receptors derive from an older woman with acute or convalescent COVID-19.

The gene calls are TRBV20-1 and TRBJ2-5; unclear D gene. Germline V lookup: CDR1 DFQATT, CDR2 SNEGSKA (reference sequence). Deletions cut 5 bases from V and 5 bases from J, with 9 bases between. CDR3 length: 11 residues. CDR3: CSALGDETQYF. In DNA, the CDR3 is TGCAGTGCTCTAGGAGACGAGACCCAGTACTTC.

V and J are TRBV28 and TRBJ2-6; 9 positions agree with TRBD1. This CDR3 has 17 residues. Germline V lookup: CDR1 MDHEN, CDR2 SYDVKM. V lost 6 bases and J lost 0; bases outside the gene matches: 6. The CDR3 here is CASRTGTGTSGANVLTF. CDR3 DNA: TGTGCCAGCAGAACCGGGACAGGGACCTCTGGGGCCAACGTCCTGACTTTC.

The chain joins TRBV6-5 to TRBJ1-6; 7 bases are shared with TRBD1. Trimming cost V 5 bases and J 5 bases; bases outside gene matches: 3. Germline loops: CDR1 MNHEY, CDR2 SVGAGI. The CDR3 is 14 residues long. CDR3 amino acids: CASSRQGDNSPLHF. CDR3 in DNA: TGTGCCAGCAGTCGACAGGGCGATAATTCACCCCTCCACTTT.

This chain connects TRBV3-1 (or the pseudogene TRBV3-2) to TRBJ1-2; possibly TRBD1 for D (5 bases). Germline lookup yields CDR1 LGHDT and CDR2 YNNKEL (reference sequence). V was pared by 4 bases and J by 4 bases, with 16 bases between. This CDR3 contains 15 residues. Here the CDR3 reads CASSPLFQGSYGYTF. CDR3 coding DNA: TGTGCCAGCAGCCCACTCTTCCAGGGTAGCTATGGCTACACCTTC.

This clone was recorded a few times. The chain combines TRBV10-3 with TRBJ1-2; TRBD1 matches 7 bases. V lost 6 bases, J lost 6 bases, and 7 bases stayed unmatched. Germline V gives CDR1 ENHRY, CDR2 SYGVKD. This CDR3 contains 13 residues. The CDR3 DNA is TGTGCCATCAGCGAAGACAGGGTTGATGGCTACACCTTC. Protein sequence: CAISEDRVDGYTF.

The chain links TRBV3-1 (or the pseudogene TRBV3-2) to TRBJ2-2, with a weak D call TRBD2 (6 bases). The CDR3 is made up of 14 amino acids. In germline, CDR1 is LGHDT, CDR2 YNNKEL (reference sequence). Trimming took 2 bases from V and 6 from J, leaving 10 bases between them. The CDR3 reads CASSQSGGPGELFF. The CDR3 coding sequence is TGTGCCAGCAGCCAATCCGGGGGTCCCGGGGAGCTGTTTTTT.

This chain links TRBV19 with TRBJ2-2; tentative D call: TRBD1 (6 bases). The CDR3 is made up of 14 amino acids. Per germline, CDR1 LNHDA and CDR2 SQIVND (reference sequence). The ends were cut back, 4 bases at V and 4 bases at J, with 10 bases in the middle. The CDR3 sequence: CASSTDSFTGELFF. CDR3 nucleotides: TGTGCCAGTAGTACGGACAGCTTCACCGGGGAGCTGTTTTTT.

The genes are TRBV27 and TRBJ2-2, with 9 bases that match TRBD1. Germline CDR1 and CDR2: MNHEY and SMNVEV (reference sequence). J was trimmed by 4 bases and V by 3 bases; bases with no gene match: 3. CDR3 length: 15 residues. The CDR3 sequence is CASSFDRGGTGELFF. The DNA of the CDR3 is TGTGCCAGCAGTTTTGACAGGGGGGGCACCGGGGAGCTGTTTTTT.

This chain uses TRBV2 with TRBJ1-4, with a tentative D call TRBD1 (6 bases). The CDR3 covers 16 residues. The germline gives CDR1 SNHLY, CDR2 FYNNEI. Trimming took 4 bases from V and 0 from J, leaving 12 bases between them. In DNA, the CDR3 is TGTGCCAGCAGTGCCGGGACAACCGCAACTAATGAAAAACTGTTTTTT. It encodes CASSAGTTATNEKLFF.

The CDR3 DNA reads TGTGCCAGCAACGGACAGGGGCATTCACCCCTCCACTTT. Translating it yields CASNGQGHSPLHF. The rearrangement links TRBV7-9 to TRBJ1-6; 9 bases line up with TRBD1. This CDR3 has 13 residues. CDR1 and CDR2 (germline): SEHNR, FQNEAQ (reference sequence). J lost 8 bases, V lost 7 bases, and 3 bases had no gene match.

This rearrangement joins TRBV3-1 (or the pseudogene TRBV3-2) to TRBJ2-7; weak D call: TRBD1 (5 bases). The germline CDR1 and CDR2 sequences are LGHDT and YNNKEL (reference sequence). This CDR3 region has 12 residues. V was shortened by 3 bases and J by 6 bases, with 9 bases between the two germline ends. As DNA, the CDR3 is TGTGCCAGCAGCCAGTGGGGCCTCGAGCAGTACTTC. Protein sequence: CASSQWGLEQYF.

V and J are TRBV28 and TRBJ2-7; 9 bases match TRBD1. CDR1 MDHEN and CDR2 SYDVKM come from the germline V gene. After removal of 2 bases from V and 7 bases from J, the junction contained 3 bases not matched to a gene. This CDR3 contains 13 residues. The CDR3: CASSLQTGGEQYF. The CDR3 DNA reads TGTGCCAGCAGTTTACAGACAGGGGGTGAGCAGTACTTC.

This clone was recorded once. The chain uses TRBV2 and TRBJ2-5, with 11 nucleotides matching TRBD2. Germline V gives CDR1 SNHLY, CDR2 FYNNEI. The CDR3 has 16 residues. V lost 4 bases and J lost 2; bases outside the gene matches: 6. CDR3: CASSGLAGTSQETQYF. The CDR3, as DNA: TGTGCCAGCAGTGGACTAGCGGGGACTTCACAAGAGACCCAGTACTTC.

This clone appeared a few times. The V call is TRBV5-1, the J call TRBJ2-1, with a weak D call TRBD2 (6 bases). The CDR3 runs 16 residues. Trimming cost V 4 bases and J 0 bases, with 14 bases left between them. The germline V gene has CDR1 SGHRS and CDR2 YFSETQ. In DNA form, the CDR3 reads TGCGCCAGCAGCGAGGGTACTAGCAGCTCCTACAATGAGCAGTTCTTC. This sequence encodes CASSEGTSSSYNEQFF.

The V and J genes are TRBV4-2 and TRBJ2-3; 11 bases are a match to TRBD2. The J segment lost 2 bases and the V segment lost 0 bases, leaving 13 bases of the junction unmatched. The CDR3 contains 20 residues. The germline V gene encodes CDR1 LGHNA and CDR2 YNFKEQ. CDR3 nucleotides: TGTGCCAGCAGCCAAGAGGGGCTAGCGGGAGGAAGGGTTTTCACAGATACGCAGTATTTT. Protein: CASSQEGLAGGRVFTDTQYF.

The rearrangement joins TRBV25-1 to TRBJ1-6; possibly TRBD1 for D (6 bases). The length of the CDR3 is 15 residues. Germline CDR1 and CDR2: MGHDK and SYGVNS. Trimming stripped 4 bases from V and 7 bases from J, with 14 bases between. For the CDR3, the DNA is TGTGCCAGCAGTGGAGGACAGTCCTGGAATTCACCCCTCCACTTT. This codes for CASSGGQSWNSPLHF.

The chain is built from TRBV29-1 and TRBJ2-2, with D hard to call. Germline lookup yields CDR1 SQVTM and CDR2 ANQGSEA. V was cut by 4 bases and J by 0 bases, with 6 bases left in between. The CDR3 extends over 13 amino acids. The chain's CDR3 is CSVVIANTGELFF. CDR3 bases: TGCAGCGTTGTGATAGCGAACACCGGGGAGCTGTTTTTT.

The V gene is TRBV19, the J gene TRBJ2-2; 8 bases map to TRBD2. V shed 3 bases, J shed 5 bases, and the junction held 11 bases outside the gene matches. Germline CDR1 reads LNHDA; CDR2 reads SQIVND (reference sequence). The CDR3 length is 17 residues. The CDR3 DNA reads TGTGCCAGTAGTATCATTTCGGGAGGGCCGGTTACCGGGGAGCTGTTTTTT. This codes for CASSIISGGPVTGELFF.

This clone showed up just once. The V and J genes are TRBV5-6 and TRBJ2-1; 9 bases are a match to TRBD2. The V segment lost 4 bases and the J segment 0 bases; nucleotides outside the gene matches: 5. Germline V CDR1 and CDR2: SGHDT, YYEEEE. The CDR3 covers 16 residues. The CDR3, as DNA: TGTGCCAGCAGCAGGACTAGCGCTAGCTCCTACAATGAGCAGTTCTTC. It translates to CASSRTSASSYNEQFF.

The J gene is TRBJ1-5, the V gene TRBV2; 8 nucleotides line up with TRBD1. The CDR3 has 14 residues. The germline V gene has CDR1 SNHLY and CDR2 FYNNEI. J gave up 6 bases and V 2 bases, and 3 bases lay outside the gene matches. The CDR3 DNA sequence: TGTGCCAGCAGTGAACAGGGGGCGGGTCAGCCCCAGCATTTT. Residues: CASSEQGAGQPQHF.

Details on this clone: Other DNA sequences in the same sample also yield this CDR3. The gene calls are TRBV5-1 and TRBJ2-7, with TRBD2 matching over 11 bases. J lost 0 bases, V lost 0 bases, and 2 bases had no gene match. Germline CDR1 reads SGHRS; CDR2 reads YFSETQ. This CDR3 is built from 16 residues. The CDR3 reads CASSLDLAGGSYEQYF. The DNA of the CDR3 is TGCGCCAGCAGCTTGGATCTAGCGGGGGGCTCCTACGAGCAGTACTTC.

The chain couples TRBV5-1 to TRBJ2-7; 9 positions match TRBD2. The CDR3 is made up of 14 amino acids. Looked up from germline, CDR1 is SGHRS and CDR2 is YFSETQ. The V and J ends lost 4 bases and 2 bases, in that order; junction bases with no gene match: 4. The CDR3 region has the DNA TGCGCCAGCAGCCACACTAGCGGGCCCTACGAGCAGTACTTC. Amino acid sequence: CASSHTSGPYEQYF.

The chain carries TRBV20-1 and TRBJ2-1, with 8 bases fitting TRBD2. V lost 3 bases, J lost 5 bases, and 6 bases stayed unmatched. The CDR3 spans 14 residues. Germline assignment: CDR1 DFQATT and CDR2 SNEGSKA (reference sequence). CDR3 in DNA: TGCAGTGCTAGTGGGGGTAGCGGGAACAATGAGCAGTTCTTC. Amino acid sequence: CSASGGSGNNEQFF.

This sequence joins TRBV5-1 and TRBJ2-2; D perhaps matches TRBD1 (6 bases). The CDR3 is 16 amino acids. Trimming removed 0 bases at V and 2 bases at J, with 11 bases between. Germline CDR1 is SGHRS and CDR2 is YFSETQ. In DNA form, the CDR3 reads TGCGCCAGCAGCTTGGTGCTGGGGGCCAACACCGGGGAGCTGTTTTTT. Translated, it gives CASSLVLGANTGELFF.

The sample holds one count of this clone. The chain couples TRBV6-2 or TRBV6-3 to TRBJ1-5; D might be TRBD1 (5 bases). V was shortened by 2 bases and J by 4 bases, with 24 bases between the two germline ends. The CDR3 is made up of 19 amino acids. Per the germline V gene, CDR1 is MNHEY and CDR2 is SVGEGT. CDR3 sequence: CASSYAAGLRGFRNQPQHF. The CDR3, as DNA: TGTGCCAGCAGTTACGCGGCAGGGTTAAGGGGTTTCAGGAATCAGCCCCAGCATTTT.